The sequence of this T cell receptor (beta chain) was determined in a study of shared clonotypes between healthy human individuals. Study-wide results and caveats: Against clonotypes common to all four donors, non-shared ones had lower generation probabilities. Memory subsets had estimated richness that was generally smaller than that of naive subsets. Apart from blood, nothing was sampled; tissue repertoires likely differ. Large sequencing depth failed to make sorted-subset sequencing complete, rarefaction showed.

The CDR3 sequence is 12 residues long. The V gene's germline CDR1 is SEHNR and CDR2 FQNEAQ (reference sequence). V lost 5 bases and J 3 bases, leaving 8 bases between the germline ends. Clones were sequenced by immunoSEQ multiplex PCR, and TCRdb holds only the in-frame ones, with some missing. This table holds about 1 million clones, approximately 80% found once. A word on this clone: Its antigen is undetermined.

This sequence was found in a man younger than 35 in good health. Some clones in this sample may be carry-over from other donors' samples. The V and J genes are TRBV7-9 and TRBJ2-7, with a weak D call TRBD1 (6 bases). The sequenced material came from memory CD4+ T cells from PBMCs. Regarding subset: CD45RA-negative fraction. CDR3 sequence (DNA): TGTGCCAGCAGCGAACAGGGCTACGAGCAGTACTTC. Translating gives CASSEQGYEQYF.